What follows are 26 T cell receptor beta chains derived from one specimen sequenced in a study of T cell responses to AZD1222 COVID-19 vaccine. Sequenced by immunoSEQ multiplex PCR; TCRdb stores in-frame clones only, minus some. The sample data list under 150,000 clones. Specimen: peripheral blood. The receptors were gathered from an adult in good health.

V usage is TRBV28 and J usage is TRBJ1-6, with D maybe TRBD1 (5 bases). Germline values: CDR1 MDHEN, CDR2 SYDVKM. The length of the CDR3 is 14 residues. The V end lost 8 bases, the J end lost 7 bases, and 15 bases lay between the germline ends. The DNA for the CDR3 is TGTGCCAGCGAAGAGCCAGGGAAGAATTCACCCCTCCACTTT. It is translated as CASEEPGKNSPLHF.

The J gene is TRBJ1-6, the V gene TRBV7-8, with D tentatively TRBD1 (6 bases). The CDR3 runs 14 residues. V was shortened by 5 bases and J by 6 bases, with 11 bases between the two germline ends. CDR1 SGHVS and CDR2 FQNEAQ come from the germline V gene. CDR3 protein: CASSTRQANSPLHF. CDR3 coding DNA: TGTGCCAGCAGCACGAGACAGGCTAATTCACCCCTCCACTTT.

This chain connects TRBV18 to TRBJ2-1; 8 bases agree with TRBD1. From germline, CDR1 is KGHSH and CDR2 LQKENI. The CDR3 is made up of 16 amino acids. Trimming cost V 9 bases and J 4 bases; bases outside gene matches: 14. The CDR3 DNA is TGTGCCAGTCGAGCCGACAGGGGAGTACGGTACAATGAGCAGTTCTTC. As protein: CASRADRGVRYNEQFF.

The gene calls are TRBV25-1 and TRBJ2-6, with 9 bases matching TRBD1. J lost 3 bases, V lost 2 bases, and 8 bases had no gene match. Germline lookup yields CDR1 MGHDK and CDR2 SYGVNS. The CDR3 contains 18 residues. The CDR3 sequence: CASSEPGQGVSGANVLTF. CDR3 sequence (DNA): TGTGCCAGCAGTGAACCGGGACAGGGAGTGAGTGGGGCCAACGTCCTGACTTTC.

The chain has TRBV14 and TRBJ2-2, with D perhaps matching TRBD1 (6 bases). The V end was cut by 4 bases, the J end by 1 base, with 7 bases between. Germline lookup yields CDR1 SGHDN and CDR2 FVKESK. CDR3 length: 14 residues. The DNA of the CDR3 is TGTGCCAGCAGCCCGGGACAGAACACCGGGGAGCTGTTTTTT. Its protein product is CASSPGQNTGELFF.

The genes are TRBV2 and TRBJ1-5; D gene uncertain. The CDR3 length is 13 residues. Trimming removed 4 bases at V and 3 bases at J, with 7 bases between. The germline V gene encodes CDR1 SNHLY and CDR2 FYNNEI. In DNA, the CDR3 is TGTGCCAGCAGTGGGCCAGACAATCAGCCCCAGCATTTT. Amino acid sequence: CASSGPDNQPQHF.

The gene calls are TRBV6-6 and TRBJ1-1; possible D gene TRBD1, 5 bases. V was trimmed by 4 bases and J by 1 base, leaving 10 bases between them. The CDR3 spans 14 residues. The germline CDR1 and CDR2 sequences are MNHNY and SVGAGI (reference sequence). The DNA of the CDR3 is TGTGCCAGCAGTTTTTCGGGGCAGAACACTGAAGCTTTCTTT. It codes for CASSFSGQNTEAFF.

In DNA form, the CDR3 reads TGTGCCAGTAGTATAGGAGGGTTTATTGAGCAGTTCTTC. Its translation is CASSIGGFIEQFF. The chain joins TRBV19 to TRBJ2-1; the D gene is possibly TRBD2 (5 bases). V lost 1 base and J lost 9, with 10 bases in between. The CDR3 spans 13 residues. In germline, CDR1 is LNHDA, CDR2 SQIVND (reference sequence).

V is TRBV19 and J is TRBJ1-1; D possibly corresponds to TRBD1 (5 bases). The germline gives CDR1 LNHDA, CDR2 SQIVND (reference sequence). Trimming took off 4 bases at V and 6 bases at J, with 15 bases between the two ends. CDR3 length: 14 residues. CDR3: CASSTHRRRSEAFF. The DNA of the CDR3 is TGTGCCAGTAGTACTCACAGGCGGCGGTCTGAAGCTTTCTTT. The variable domain in full, completed from reference TRBV19 and TRBJ1-1, reads DGGITQSPKYLFRKEGQNVTLSCEQNLNHDAMYWYRQDPGQGLRLIYYSQIVNDFQKGDIAEGYSVSREKKESFPLTVTSAQKNPTAFYLCASSTHRRRSEAFFGQGTRLTVV.

This sequence joins TRBV18 and TRBJ1-3, with TRBD1 matching 9 bases. The V and J ends lost 5 bases and 1 base, in that order; junction bases with no gene match: 12. The CDR3 has 18 residues. The germline gives CDR1 KGHSH, CDR2 LQKENI. CDR3 loop: CASSSVGSGTGSGNTIYF. The CDR3 bases are TGTGCCAGCTCATCGGTGGGCTCTGGGACAGGGTCTGGAAACACCATATATTTT.

This sequence joins TRBV6-2 or TRBV6-3 and TRBJ2-2, with 11 bases fitting TRBD2. With 2 bases clipped from V and 2 bases from J, the junction kept 4 bases outside the gene matches. The germline gives CDR1 MNHEY, CDR2 SVGEGT. The CDR3 extends over 17 amino acids. CDR3 DNA sequence: TGTGCCAGCAGTTACGTAGCGGGGGGGCATAACACCGGGGAGCTGTTTTTT. Its protein is CASSYVAGGHNTGELFF.

This chain joins TRBV6-1 and TRBJ1-2, with D possibly being TRBD1 (5 bases). V lost 2 bases to trimming and J lost 4 bases, with 23 bases between them. Germline V CDR1 and CDR2: MNHNS, SASEGT. The CDR3 spans 18 residues. CDR3 sequence: CASSEIGGSRLYGYGYTF. The CDR3 coding sequence is TGTGCCAGCAGTGAAATTGGGGGATCCCGACTTTATGGCTATGGCTACACCTTC.

The chain uses TRBV14 and TRBJ2-1; no clear D. Germline V gives CDR1 SGHDN, CDR2 FVKESK. V was pared by 0 bases and J by 0 bases, with 9 bases between. The CDR3 runs 16 residues. CDR3 residues: CASSQDVTRSYNEQFF. The CDR3 DNA reads TGTGCCAGCAGCCAAGACGTAACGCGCTCCTACAATGAGCAGTTCTTC.

The CDR3 loop reads CASSLVGTGLLNQPQHF. CDR3 DNA sequence: TGTGCCAGCAGCTTAGTAGGAACTGGACTGCTCAATCAGCCCCAGCATTTT. This chain uses TRBV7-9 with TRBJ1-5, with D unclear. The germline CDR1 and CDR2 sequences are SEHNR and FQNEAQ (reference sequence). CDR3 length: 17 residues. The germline V and J ends were trimmed by 1 base and 3 bases, with 16 bases remaining between them.

V usage is TRBV6-5 and J usage is TRBJ1-1, with D perhaps TRBD1 (5 bases). The CDR3 extends over 14 amino acids. Germline V gene sequence: CDR1 MNHEY, CDR2 SVGAGI. The germline V and J ends were trimmed by 4 bases and 1 base, with 10 bases remaining between them. The CDR3 reads CASSFGTGNTEAFF. CDR3 coding DNA: TGTGCCAGCAGTTTCGGGACGGGGAACACTGAAGCTTTCTTT.

This rearrangement joins TRBV4-1 to TRBJ2-7; 11 nucleotides line up with TRBD2. The CDR3 consists of 15 residues. With 2 bases clipped from V and 4 bases from J, the junction kept 4 bases outside the gene matches. Germline CDR1 is MGHRA and CDR2 is YSYEKL. The CDR3 loop reads CASSQSSGGLYEQYF. DNA for the CDR3: TGCGCCAGCAGCCAATCTAGCGGGGGGTTATACGAGCAGTACTTC.

The V gene is TRBV6-5, the J gene TRBJ2-1; 9 bases fit TRBD1. Unmatched junction bases numbered 4, after V lost 6 bases and J lost 1 base. CDR3 length equals 15 residues. Germline CDR1 is MNHEY and CDR2 is SVGAGI. The chain's CDR3 is CASRNRGPSYNEQFF. Written as DNA, the CDR3 is TGTGCCAGCAGAAACAGGGGGCCATCCTACAATGAGCAGTTCTTC.

J is TRBJ1-1 and V is TRBV4-1; D might be TRBD1 (6 bases). Germline V lookup: CDR1 MGHRA, CDR2 YSYEKL. With 5 bases removed from V and 1 base from J, the gap between germline ends came to 14 bases. The CDR3 is made up of 15 amino acids. CDR3 residues: CASSDDGQTNTEAFF. CDR3 in DNA: TGCGCCAGCAGCGACGATGGACAGACGAACACTGAAGCTTTCTTT.

The rearrangement uses TRBV5-5 and TRBJ2-1, with 7 positions matching TRBD1. CDR1 and CDR2 from the germline V gene are SGHKS and YYEKEE (reference sequence). V lost 2 bases and J lost 4; bases outside the gene matches: 9. CDR3 size: 16 residues. This CDR3 reads CASSLGRGQFYNEQFF. The CDR3 DNA reads TGTGCCAGCAGCTTAGGTAGGGGGCAGTTTTACAATGAGCAGTTCTTC.

In nucleotides, the CDR3 is TGTGCCAGCAGCTTAACTCCGGGACAGGGGTTAACTAATGAAAAACTGTTTTTT. Protein sequence: CASSLTPGQGLTNEKLFF. The chain links TRBV11-2 to TRBJ1-4; 10 bases match TRBD1. CDR1 is SGHAT and CDR2 is FQNNGV in the germline V gene. The CDR3 contains 18 residues. V was clipped by 2 bases and J by 1 base; unmatched bases: 7. Complete variable domain (other parts from reference TRBV11-2 and TRBJ1-4): EAGVAQSPRYKIIEKRQSVAFWCNPISGHATLYWYQQILGQGPKLLIQFQNNGVVDDSQLPKDRFSAERLKGVDSTLKIQPAKLEDSAVYLCASSLTPGQGLTNEKLFFGSGTQLSVL.

V is TRBV7-9 and J is TRBJ1-2; D is unresolved. Deletions cut 3 bases from V and 3 bases from J, with 17 bases between. Germline CDR1 SEHNR, CDR2 FQNEAQ (reference sequence). The CDR3 contains 16 residues. CDR3 nucleotides: TGTGCCAGCAGCTTGCCCCCCGTGCGGCTATACTATGGCTACACCTTC. It specifies CASSLPPVRLYYGYTF.

The rearrangement links TRBV19 to TRBJ2-5, with 8 positions matching TRBD1. Trimming at V came to 1 base and at J to 5 bases, leaving 3 bases not matched to a gene. Germline V gene data show CDR1 as LNHDA and CDR2 as SQIVND (reference sequence). CDR3 length: 14 residues. CDR3 in amino acids: CASSIGDRWETQYF. CDR3 bases: TGTGCCAGTAGTATAGGGGACAGGTGGGAGACCCAGTACTTC.

The CDR3 nucleotides are TGTGCCAGCAGCTTAGGGGGGGGCATTCAGCCCCAGCATTTT. Translation: CASSLGGGIQPQHF. The V gene is TRBV7-9, the J gene TRBJ1-5; maybe TRBD1 (6 bases). V gave up 1 base and J gave up 6 bases, with 10 bases separating them. The CDR3 is made up of 14 amino acids. The germline V gene encodes CDR1 SEHNR and CDR2 FQNEAQ (reference sequence). Full variable domain (missing parts from reference TRBV7-9 and TRBJ1-5): DTGVSQNPRHKITKRGQNVTFRCDPISEHNRLYWYRQTLGQGPEFLTYFQNEAQLEKSRLLSDRFSAERPKGSFSTLEIQRTEQGDSAMYLCASSLGGGIQPQHFGDGTRLSIL.

The rearrangement links TRBV5-1 to TRBJ1-2, with 7 bases that match TRBD1. Germline V CDR1 and CDR2: SGHRS, YFSETQ. The CDR3 contains 13 residues. The V segment lost 0 bases and the J segment 13 bases; nucleotides outside the gene matches: 9. CDR3 nucleotide sequence: TGCGCCAGCAGCTTGGACCCACAGGGGCTCGTCACCTTC. Protein: CASSLDPQGLVTF.

The V and J genes are TRBV6-5 and TRBJ2-1; D might be TRBD1 (5 bases). CDR3 length: 14 residues. V was shortened by 2 bases and J by 8 bases, with 13 bases between the two germline ends. CDR1 is MNHEY, CDR2 SVGAGI, per germline. The CDR3 loop reads CASSYEPKGHEQFF. The CDR3 DNA sequence: TGTGCCAGCAGTTACGAGCCCAAGGGGCATGAGCAGTTCTTC.

This rearrangement joins TRBV5-5 to TRBJ1-1; D is unresolved. The CDR3 sequence is 14 residues long. Germline CDR1 and CDR2: SGHKS and YYEKEE (reference sequence). V was pared by 1 base and J by 1 base, with 8 bases between. The chain's CDR3 is CASSLYWENTEAFF. The CDR3 bases are TGTGCCAGCAGCTTGTATTGGGAGAACACTGAAGCTTTCTTT.